This T cell receptor (beta chain) was obtained from a study of T-cell reconstitution after alpha-beta-depleted transplantation in children. Findings and limits, study-wide: Several hundred rapidly expanded clones from non-depleted graft cells reportedly supplied alpha-beta T cells about two months post-transplant. Surviving recipient T cells and thymic progenitors accounted for the high day-60 TCRbeta diversity observed in some patients. From newly produced T cells came most of the T-cell counts and diversity one year after transplant.

The CDR3 has 14 residues. CDR1 SGHAT and CDR2 FQNNGV come from the germline V gene. The V gene lost 5 bases and the J gene lost 2 bases, with 11 bases spanning the gap. Preparation of the TCRbeta library used unique molecular identifiers. A single record per CDR3 protein comes from TCRdb applying MiXCR to the PCR reads. Here the sample spans under 300,000 distinct CDR3 sequences, roughly 10% being singletons. Ten or more counts support this clonotype. As yet, its antigen is unknown. Sequencing used peripheral blood, obtained 180 days after TCRalphabeta/CD19-depleted stem cell transplant. The chain joins TRBV11-2 to TRBJ2-3; no clear D gene. The receptor comes from a male patient between 2 and 15 years old who had a stem cell transplant for chronic granulomatous disease, so the T cells may come from the graft donor. CDR3 DNA sequence: TGTGCCAGCAGCAAACGTTATAACACAGATACGCAGTATTTT. It is translated as CASSKRYNTDTQYF.